A selection of T cell receptor beta chains follows, all from one sample in a study of blood T cell repertoires in COVID-19. Repertoires were generated with immunoSEQ multiplex PCR, while TCRdb's copy carries only in-frame clones and drops some. The sample has approximately 96,000 clones, roughly 90% seen once. Input material: peripheral blood. Receptors originate from a human donor with COVID-19, enrolled during active disease. The donor label of this sample is uncertain. Each CDR3 is given with its conserved first and last residue. D genes are given only for firm matches. Expanded clones get a size class; other rows say once, few or many, or leave the size out.

j_call: TRBJ1-1
clone_size: once
v_call: TRBV28
d_call: TRBD1
cdr3_aa: CASSLGQGTTEAFF
cdr3_nt: TGTGCCAGCAGTCTTGGACAGGGGACCACTGAAGCTTTCTTT

j_call: TRBJ2-2
clone_size: once
v_call: TRBV18
d_call: TRBD1
cdr3_aa: CASSPYAGTGDTGELFF
cdr3_nt: TGTGCCAGCTCACCGTACGCCGGGACAGGGGACACCGGGGAGCTGTTTTTT

j_call: TRBJ2-3
clone_size: NA
v_call: TRBV5-4
d_call: TRBD1
cdr3_aa: CASSRDRRSTDTQYF
cdr3_nt: TGTGCCAGCAGCCGGGACAGACGGAGCACAGATACGCAGTATTTT

j_call: TRBJ1-1
clone_size: NA
v_call: TRBV9
d_call: NA
cdr3_aa: CASSTLHEGRDTEAFF
cdr3_nt: TGTGCCAGCAGCACCCTGCACGAGGGAAGGGACACTGAAGCTTTCTTT

j_call: TRBJ2-1
clone_size: few
v_call: TRBV4-2
d_call: NA
cdr3_aa: CASSQEEGGSSYNEQFF
cdr3_nt: TGTGCCAGCAGCCAAGAAGAGGGGGGGTCGTCCTACAATGAGCAGTTCTTC

j_call: TRBJ1-1
clone_size: NA
v_call: TRBV11-2
d_call: TRBD1
cdr3_aa: CASSFTGGNMNTEAFF
cdr3_nt: TGTGCCAGCAGCTTTACAGGGGGAAATATGAACACTGAAGCTTTCTTT

j_call: TRBJ2-5
clone_size: once
v_call: TRBV5-1
d_call: NA
cdr3_aa: CASSLPDRGEAQYF
cdr3_nt: TGCGCCAGCAGCTTGCCTGACAGAGGGGAGGCCCAGTACTTC

j_call: TRBJ1-2
clone_size: NA
v_call: TRBV18
d_call: NA
cdr3_aa: CASSPTDNYGYTF
cdr3_nt: TGTGCCAGCTCACCGACAGACAACTATGGCTACACCTTC

j_call: TRBJ1-3
clone_size: NA
v_call: TRBV9
d_call: TRBD1
cdr3_aa: CASSAGTGFGNTIYF
cdr3_nt: TGTGCCAGCAGCGCCGGGACAGGGTTTGGAAACACCATATATTTT

j_call: TRBJ1-2
clone_size: NA
v_call: TRBV19
d_call: NA
cdr3_aa: CASSIEPGDYGYTF
cdr3_nt: TGTGCCAGTAGTATAGAACCGGGGGACTATGGCTACACCTTC

j_call: TRBJ1-4
clone_size: once
v_call: TRBV6-6
d_call: TRBD1
cdr3_aa: CASSYFRGGVNEKLFF
cdr3_nt: TGTGCCAGCAGTTACTTTCGAGGGGGCGTAAATGAAAAACTGTTTTTT

j_call: TRBJ2-1
clone_size: NA
v_call: TRBV9
d_call: TRBD2
cdr3_aa: CASSAAALAGAREQFF
cdr3_nt: TGTGCCAGCAGCGCCGCAGCACTAGCGGGAGCGAGAGAGCAGTTCTTC

j_call: TRBJ1-1
clone_size: NA
v_call: TRBV19
d_call: TRBD1
cdr3_aa: CASSTGQANTEAFF
cdr3_nt: TGTGCCAGTAGTACTGGACAGGCCAACACTGAAGCTTTCTTT

j_call: TRBJ1-5
clone_size: NA
v_call: TRBV5-1
d_call: TRBD1
cdr3_aa: CASSLASGGRPQHF
cdr3_nt: TGCGCCAGCAGCTTGGCCTCAGGGGGCCGGCCCCAGCATTTT

j_call: TRBJ1-2
clone_size: NA
v_call: TRBV15
d_call: NA
cdr3_aa: CATSGVQNYGYTF
cdr3_nt: TGTGCCACCAGCGGAGTCCAGAACTATGGCTACACCTTC

j_call: TRBJ2-5
clone_size: NA
v_call: TRBV11-3
d_call: TRBD1
cdr3_aa: CASSPGTGGYETQYF
cdr3_nt: TGTGCCAGCAGCCCCGGGACAGGGGGCTATGAGACCCAGTACTTC

j_call: TRBJ2-7
clone_size: once
v_call: TRBV5-1
d_call: TRBD2
cdr3_aa: CASSLAPSGSDRYEQYF
cdr3_nt: TGCGCCAGCAGCTTGGCCCCTAGCGGGAGTGATAGGTACGAGCAGTACTTC

j_call: TRBJ2-3
clone_size: NA
v_call: TRBV6-4
d_call: TRBD2
cdr3_aa: CASSSGASTDTQYF
cdr3_nt: TGTGCCAGCAGTAGCGGGGCAAGCACAGATACGCAGTATTTT

j_call: TRBJ2-3
clone_size: NA
v_call: TRBV25-1
d_call: NA
cdr3_aa: CASGNRYPQYF
cdr3_nt: TGTGCCAGCGGGAACAGGTATCCGCAGTATTTT

j_call: TRBJ2-7
clone_size: NA
v_call: TRBV5-1
d_call: TRBD1
cdr3_aa: CASSPGQHPYEQYF
cdr3_nt: TGCGCCAGCAGCCCGGGACAGCACCCCTACGAGCAGTACTTC

j_call: TRBJ2-1
clone_size: once
v_call: TRBV18
d_call: TRBD1
cdr3_aa: CASSPTRGRGNEQFF
cdr3_nt: TGTGCCAGCTCGCCCACCAGGGGGAGAGGCAATGAGCAGTTCTTC

j_call: TRBJ1-5
clone_size: NA
v_call: TRBV7-2
d_call: NA
cdr3_aa: CASSSDMSQPQHF
cdr3_nt: TGTGCCAGCAGCTCGGACATGAGTCAGCCCCAGCATTTT

j_call: TRBJ1-5
clone_size: NA
v_call: TRBV28
d_call: TRBD1
cdr3_aa: CASSPGTDLYQPQHF
cdr3_nt: TGTGCCAGCAGCCCCGGGACAGACCTCTATCAGCCCCAGCATTTT

j_call: TRBJ1-2
clone_size: few
v_call: TRBV6-1
d_call: NA
cdr3_aa: CASSEPREDYGYTF
cdr3_nt: TGTGCCAGCAGTGAACCCCGGGAGGACTATGGCTACACCTTC

j_call: TRBJ1-5
clone_size: NA
v_call: TRBV6-6
d_call: NA
cdr3_aa: CASSYRGLPDDQPQHF
cdr3_nt: TGTGCCAGCAGTTACCGCGGACTCCCGGATGATCAGCCCCAGCATTTT

j_call: TRBJ1-5
clone_size: NA
v_call: TRBV6-4
d_call: TRBD1
cdr3_aa: CASSATGGQPQHF
cdr3_nt: TGTGCCAGCAGTGCCACAGGGGGGCAGCCCCAGCATTTT

j_call: TRBJ2-1
clone_size: NA
v_call: TRBV11-2
d_call: NA
cdr3_aa: CASRIGPRGKYNEQFF
cdr3_nt: TGTGCCAGCAGAATCGGTCCCCGCGGGAAATACAATGAGCAGTTCTTC

j_call: TRBJ2-1
clone_size: NA
v_call: TRBV21-1
d_call: NA
cdr3_aa: CASDSRGRRGRSSEFF
cdr3_nt: TGTGCCAGCGACTCCCGGGGCCGCCGGGGGAGGAGTTCTGAGTTCTTC

j_call: TRBJ1-5
clone_size: NA
v_call: TRBV28
d_call: NA
cdr3_aa: CASSTNQGNQPQHF
cdr3_nt: TGTGCCAGCAGTACGAATCAGGGAAATCAGCCCCAGCATTTT

j_call: TRBJ2-1
clone_size: NA
v_call: TRBV7-3
d_call: TRBD2
cdr3_aa: CASSRVLAGEQFF
cdr3_nt: TGTGCCAGCAGCCGAGTTCTAGCGGGCGAGCAGTTCTTC

j_call: TRBJ1-1
clone_size: NA
v_call: TRBV24-1
d_call: TRBD1
cdr3_aa: CATSGRGVNTEAFF
cdr3_nt: TGTGCCACCAGTGGCAGGGGGGTGAACACTGAAGCTTTCTTT

j_call: TRBJ2-5
clone_size: NA
v_call: TRBV7-6
d_call: TRBD1
cdr3_aa: CASSFPGQVETQYF
cdr3_nt: TGTGCCAGCAGCTTCCCGGGACAGGTAGAGACCCAGTACTTC

j_call: TRBJ2-1
clone_size: few
v_call: TRBV5-1
d_call: TRBD1
cdr3_aa: CASSFDAGTGGGEQFF
cdr3_nt: TGCGCCAGCAGCTTTGACGCCGGGACAGGGGGCGGTGAGCAGTTCTTC

j_call: TRBJ1-2
clone_size: NA
v_call: TRBV18
d_call: NA
cdr3_aa: CASSPREGQVGTF
cdr3_nt: TGTGCCAGCTCACCGAGGGAGGGCCAAGTGGGAACCTTC

j_call: TRBJ1-1
clone_size: NA
v_call: TRBV6-5
d_call: NA
cdr3_aa: CASSNRMNTEAFF
cdr3_nt: TGTGCCAGCAGTAACAGGATGAACACTGAAGCTTTCTTT

j_call: TRBJ1-6
clone_size: NA
v_call: TRBV12-3/TRBV12-4
d_call: NA
cdr3_aa: CASSQGYNSPLHF
cdr3_nt: TGTGCCAGCAGTCAGGGGTATAATTCACCCCTCCACTTT

j_call: TRBJ1-1
clone_size: NA
v_call: TRBV6-1
d_call: NA
cdr3_aa: CASSEGDTLSYEAFF
cdr3_nt: TGTGCCAGCAGTGAAGGGGACACTTTATCGTATGAAGCTTTCTTT

j_call: TRBJ2-1
clone_size: NA
v_call: TRBV25-1
d_call: NA
cdr3_aa: CASSGGSTSSYNEQFF
cdr3_nt: TGTGCCAGCAGTGGCGGTAGCACGAGCTCCTACAATGAGCAGTTCTTC

j_call: TRBJ2-1
clone_size: NA
v_call: TRBV5-1
d_call: TRBD1
cdr3_aa: CASNPGQGGSYNEQFF
cdr3_nt: TGCGCCAGCAACCCTGGACAGGGCGGCTCCTACAATGAGCAGTTCTTC

j_call: TRBJ2-7
clone_size: once
v_call: TRBV6-1
d_call: NA
cdr3_aa: CASSENRPGTYEQYF
cdr3_nt: TGTGCCAGCAGTGAAAACAGGCCAGGGACCTACGAGCAGTACTTC

j_call: TRBJ1-3
clone_size: NA
v_call: TRBV5-6
d_call: NA
cdr3_aa: CASSLVAQGGGTIYF
cdr3_nt: TGTGCCAGCAGCTTGGTGGCGCAGGGAGGAGGCACCATATATTTT

j_call: TRBJ1-2
clone_size: NA
v_call: TRBV5-4
d_call: TRBD1
cdr3_aa: CASSRSGTGLNGYTF
cdr3_nt: TGTGCCAGCAGCCGCTCCGGGACAGGCTTAAATGGCTACACCTTC

j_call: TRBJ2-5
clone_size: NA
v_call: TRBV3-1/TRBV3-2
d_call: NA
cdr3_aa: CASSPRGAQETQYF
cdr3_nt: TGTGCCAGCAGCCCCCGGGGGGCTCAAGAGACCCAGTACTTC

j_call: TRBJ2-3
clone_size: NA
v_call: TRBV11-1
d_call: TRBD1
cdr3_aa: CASSLFQGVADTQYF
cdr3_nt: TGTGCCAGCAGCTTATTCCAGGGGGTGGCAGATACGCAGTATTTT

j_call: TRBJ2-3
clone_size: NA
v_call: TRBV5-1
d_call: NA
cdr3_aa: CASSSNRDSREWTDTQYF
cdr3_nt: TGCGCCAGCAGCTCCAACCGGGACTCCAGGGAGTGGACAGATACGCAGTATTTT

j_call: TRBJ1-2
clone_size: NA
v_call: TRBV3-1/TRBV3-2
d_call: NA
cdr3_aa: CASSPGAGIYGYTF
cdr3_nt: TGTGCCAGCAGCCCTGGAGCAGGGATCTATGGCTACACCTTC

j_call: TRBJ2-1
clone_size: few
v_call: TRBV7-9
d_call: NA
cdr3_aa: CASSTRDEQFF
cdr3_nt: TGTGCCAGCAGTACGAGGGATGAGCAGTTCTTC

j_call: TRBJ2-5
clone_size: NA
v_call: TRBV9
d_call: TRBD1
cdr3_aa: CASSQLDRVGETQYF
cdr3_nt: TGTGCCAGCAGCCAATTGGACAGGGTTGGAGAGACCCAGTACTTC

j_call: TRBJ2-4
clone_size: NA
v_call: TRBV12-5
d_call: NA
cdr3_aa: CASGFSNIQYF
cdr3_nt: TGTGCTAGTGGTTTCTCTAACATTCAGTACTTC

j_call: TRBJ1-6
clone_size: NA
v_call: TRBV2
d_call: NA
cdr3_aa: CASSEARYNSPLHF
cdr3_nt: TGTGCCAGCAGTGAAGCTCGGTATAATTCACCCCTCCACTTT

j_call: TRBJ2-1
clone_size: NA
v_call: TRBV4-1
d_call: NA
cdr3_aa: CASSQGHGRYDEQFF
cdr3_nt: TGCGCCAGCAGCCAAGGCCATGGCAGGTACGATGAGCAGTTCTTC

j_call: TRBJ1-2
clone_size: NA
v_call: TRBV2
d_call: NA
cdr3_aa: CASSAREGNYGYTF
cdr3_nt: TGTGCCAGCAGTGCGCGGGAAGGGAACTATGGCTACACCTTC

j_call: TRBJ1-5
clone_size: NA
v_call: TRBV9
d_call: TRBD1
cdr3_aa: CASSTGTGHQPQHF
cdr3_nt: TGTGCCAGCAGCACCGGGACAGGGCACCAGCCCCAGCATTTT

j_call: TRBJ1-2
clone_size: NA
v_call: TRBV28
d_call: NA
cdr3_aa: CASRGSRGDYGYTF
cdr3_nt: TGTGCCAGCAGAGGTTCCCGGGGTGACTATGGCTACACCTTC

j_call: TRBJ2-1
clone_size: NA
v_call: TRBV4-1
d_call: NA
cdr3_aa: CASSPGLGFDYNEQFF
cdr3_nt: TGCGCCAGCAGCCCGGGTCTCGGGTTCGACTACAATGAGCAGTTCTTC

j_call: TRBJ2-5
clone_size: once
v_call: TRBV28
d_call: NA
cdr3_aa: CASSRGGAGETQYF
cdr3_nt: TGTGCCAGCAGCCGAGGGGGGGCTGGGGAGACCCAGTACTTC

j_call: TRBJ1-1
clone_size: NA
v_call: TRBV19
d_call: NA
cdr3_aa: CASSMAGVNTEAFF
cdr3_nt: TGTGCCAGTAGTATGGCGGGGGTGAACACTGAAGCTTTCTTT

j_call: TRBJ1-1
clone_size: NA
v_call: TRBV7-6
d_call: NA
cdr3_aa: CASSLGRAVAEAFF
cdr3_nt: TGTGCCAGCAGCTTAGGCAGGGCGGTCGCTGAAGCTTTCTTT

j_call: TRBJ1-1
clone_size: NA
v_call: TRBV5-1
d_call: NA
cdr3_aa: CASSLDGRVTEAFF
cdr3_nt: TGCGCCAGCAGCTTGGATGGGAGGGTGACTGAAGCTTTCTTT